This T cell receptor (beta chain) was sequenced for a study of T cell repertoires and Cas9 in healthy adults. On the study more broadly: CD4 and CD8 compartments: SpCas9-reactive T cells profiled for potency, cytotoxicity, lineage.

Libraries were prepared by immunoSEQ multiplex PCR; TCRdb keeps only in-frame clonotypes and omits some of them. The repertoire holds 11,000 to 15,000 clones, with 89% as singletons. Of note for this clone: The antigen remains unidentified.

Regarding the study as a whole: Reportedly, SpCas9-reactive effector T cell proliferation and function were mitigated by SpCas9-reactive Tregs in vitro.

Input material: Tregs (CD4+, CD25+, CD127-, CD137-, CD154-) from PBMCs; culture status not recorded. The clonotype comes from a human donor in good health.

The CDR3 DNA sequence: TGCAGCGTTGTGACAGGGCTGAACACTGAAGCTTTCTTT. Translated: CSVVTGLNTEAFF. V and J are TRBV29-1 and TRBJ1-1; 7 nucleotides match TRBD1. The CDR3 is 13 amino acids. The J segment lost 0 bases and the V segment lost 4 bases, leaving 2 bases of the junction unmatched. Per the germline V gene, CDR1 is SQVTM and CDR2 is ANQGSEA.